Described below is a single T cell receptor beta chain sequence and its context. Using immunoSEQ multiplex PCR, the repertoire was profiled, and TCRdb retains in-frame clones only, with some absent. This table holds approximately 82,000 clones, 70% to 90% found once. The sample belongs to a study of OX40 agonist ivuxolimab in advanced cancers. CDR1 is SGHTA, CDR2 FQGNSA, per germline. The CDR3 length is 14 residues. Between the trimmed V and J ends, which lost 2 bases and 4 bases, there was a span of 12 bases. Sample: CD4+ or CD8+ T cells sorted from blood, taken in a trial of the OX40 agonist ivuxolimab. The clonotype originates from an adult with an advanced solid tumor such as melanoma, head and neck, liver or kidney cancer. This chain joins TRBV7-2 and TRBJ2-7; tentatively, D is TRBD1 (6 bases). CDR3 nucleotides: TGTGCCAGCAGCTTATTACAGGGTCATTACGAGCAGTACTTC. It yields the protein CASSLLQGHYEQYF.